A single sample is the source of the 23 T cell receptor beta chains below, sequenced in a study of graft-versus-host responses after intestinal transplantation. Method: immunoSEQ multiplex PCR; TCRdb's copy keeps in-frame clones and lacks some. The sample carries some 25,000 clones, roughly nine tenths recorded once. The sequencing here drew on PBMCs, taken almost 40 days after intestinal transplant. These receptors were collected from a human patient who received an intestinal transplant, so some T cells may come from the graft donor.

V and J are TRBV6-5 and TRBJ1-4; tentative D call: TRBD1 (5 bases). Trimming shortened V by 4 bases and J by 6 bases, and 12 bases separated the two germline ends. The CDR3 loop spans 14 amino acids. CDR1 and CDR2 (germline): MNHEY, SVGAGI. CDR3 residues: CASSFPREDEKLFF. CDR3 in DNA: TGTGCCAGCAGTTTTCCCAGGGAGGATGAAAAACTGTTTTTT.

V and J are TRBV5-5 and TRBJ2-1, with D possibly being TRBD1 (6 bases). The germline V and J ends were trimmed by 4 bases and 0 bases, with 11 bases remaining between them. The germline gives CDR1 SGHKS, CDR2 YYEKEE (reference sequence). This CDR3 is built from 15 residues. Written as DNA, the CDR3 is TGTGCCAGCAGCCAAGGACAGTTCTCCTACAATGAGCAGTTCTTC. Protein product: CASSQGQFSYNEQFF.

This clone has more than one count but fewer than ten. This sequence joins TRBV7-9 and TRBJ1-1, with a possible D match to TRBD1 (5 bases). Germline-derived CDR1 and CDR2 are SEHNR and FQNEAQ (reference sequence). V lost 10 bases to trimming and J lost 2 bases, with 17 bases between them. The CDR3 length is 14 residues. The CDR3 nucleotides are TGTGCCAACCTTCGCGGGGCCGTAAACACTGAAGCTTTCTTT. Translating gives CANLRGAVNTEAFF.

The J gene is TRBJ1-1, the V gene TRBV14, with D maybe TRBD1 (5 bases). The germline gives CDR1 SGHDN, CDR2 FVKESK. The CDR3 spans 14 residues. Trimming took off 1 base at V and 5 bases at J, with 11 bases between the two ends. The CDR3 nucleotides are TGTGCCAGCAGCCAAGCCTGGGGGTGGACTGAAGCTTTCTTT. Its translation is CASSQAWGWTEAFF.

The J gene is TRBJ2-5, the V gene TRBV6-4; D is ambiguous. The V end was cut by 6 bases, the J end by 11 bases, with 4 bases between. The CDR3 totals 8 residues. Germline V gene sequence: CDR1 MRHNA, CDR2 SNTAGT. As DNA, the CDR3 is TGTGCCAGCAGGTCTCAGTACTTC. Protein sequence: CASRSQYF.

The rearrangement links TRBV5-4 to TRBJ2-1; D unclear. The germline V and J ends were trimmed by 4 bases and 0 bases, with 14 bases remaining between them. Per germline, CDR1 SGHNT and CDR2 YYREEE (reference sequence). CDR3 length: 16 amino acids. CDR3 protein: CASSPSLRSSYNEQFF. As DNA, the CDR3 is TGTGCCAGCAGCCCCAGCCTCCGTAGCTCCTACAATGAGCAGTTCTTC. The entire variable domain, with the rest obtained from reference TRBV5-4 and TRBJ2-1, is as follows: ETGVTQSPTHLIKTRGQQVTLRCSSQSGHNTVSWYQQALGQGPQFIFQYYREEENGRGNFPPRFSGLQFPNYSSELNVNALELDDSALYLCASSPSLRSSYNEQFFGPGTRLTVL.

CDR3 protein: CASSFSYSNNYGYTF. In DNA form, the CDR3 reads TGTGCCAGCAGTTTTTCCTATTCGAATAACTATGGCTACACCTTC. The V call is TRBV6-5, the J call TRBJ1-2; D call uncertain. Germline V gives CDR1 MNHEY, CDR2 SVGAGI. The germline V and J ends were trimmed by 4 bases and 1 base, with 13 bases remaining between them. The CDR3 runs 15 residues.

This sequence joins TRBV11-2 and TRBJ2-7; D possibly corresponds to TRBD2 (6 bases). Trimming pared 5 bases from V and 2 bases from J, leaving 10 bases between. Germline loops: CDR1 SGHAT, CDR2 FQNNGV. The CDR3 is made up of 13 amino acids. The CDR3, as DNA: TGTGCCAGCAGCCGGGACTTCCCCTACGAGCAGTACTTC. It yields the protein CASSRDFPYEQYF.

This CDR3 is CASSFFRETQYF. The CDR3 DNA follows: TGTGCCAGCAGCTTTTTCAGGGAGACCCAGTACTTC. The V gene is TRBV11-1, the J gene TRBJ2-5, with no clear D. The CDR3 totals 12 residues. Germline assignment: CDR1 SGHAT and CDR2 FQDESV (reference sequence). V lost 3 bases to trimming and J lost 5 bases, with 7 bases between them. The full variable domain, in which reference TRBV11-1 and TRBJ2-5 provide the parts outside the CDR3, is EAEVAQSPRYKITEKSQAVAFWCDPISGHATLYWYRQILGQGPELLVQFQDESVVDDSQLPKDRFSAERLKGVDSTLKIQPAELGDSAMYLCASSFFRETQYFGPGTRLLVL.

This clone ranks as medium-sized. J is TRBJ1-3 and V is TRBV5-6; 10 bases match TRBD1. The junction had 6 bases not matched to a gene; V was cut back by 5 bases and J by 4 bases. This CDR3 has 15 amino acids. CDR1 SGHDT and CDR2 YYEEEE come from the germline V gene. CDR3 loop: CASSWGQGRGNTIYF. For the CDR3, the DNA is TGTGCCAGCAGTTGGGGACAGGGGCGAGGAAACACCATATATTTT.

The chain carries TRBV5-4 and TRBJ2-7, with TRBD1 as a possible D gene (7 bases). V lost 6 bases and J 0 bases, leaving 10 bases between the germline ends. Germline lookup yields CDR1 SGHNT and CDR2 YYREEE (reference sequence). The CDR3 extends over 13 amino acids. The CDR3 bases are TGTGCCAGCACAGGGGGGAGCTCCTACGAGCAGTACTTC. This gives the protein CASTGGSSYEQYF.

This chain links TRBV10-1 with TRBJ2-5; D is uncertain. V was shortened by 2 bases and J by 3 bases, with 16 bases between the two germline ends. Germline values: CDR1 WNHNN, CDR2 SYGVQD (reference sequence). The CDR3 is 16 residues long. CDR3 sequence: CASSEMSPRIKETQYF. CDR3 coding DNA: TGCGCCAGCAGTGAGATGTCCCCCCGGATAAAAGAGACCCAGTACTTC.

The chain is built from TRBV7-9 and TRBJ2-2, with 11 bases that match TRBD2. Germline loops: CDR1 SEHNR, CDR2 FQNEAQ (reference sequence). The V segment lost 5 bases and the J segment 6 bases; nucleotides outside the gene matches: 8. The CDR3 consists of 16 residues. CDR3 residues: CASSHTSGSVAGELFF. The CDR3 DNA sequence: TGTGCCAGCAGCCACACTAGCGGGAGTGTCGCCGGGGAGCTGTTTTTT.

The chain combines TRBV6-1 with TRBJ1-3; D perhaps matches TRBD1 (6 bases). CDR1 is MNHNS, CDR2 SASEGT, per germline. The V gene lost 6 bases and the J gene lost 4 bases, with 16 bases spanning the gap. CDR3 length: 15 amino acids. CDR3 bases: TGTGCCAGCAGGATAACAGGGAGATTCGGAAACACCATATATTTT. This translates into CASRITGRFGNTIYF.

V usage is TRBV5-6 and J usage is TRBJ1-4, with 8 bases aligning to TRBD1. The CDR3 covers 14 residues. In germline, CDR1 is SGHDT, CDR2 YYEEEE. Trimming took 4 bases from V and 7 from J; bases not matched to a gene: 6. CDR3 protein: CASSHWTGSEKLFF. The CDR3 nucleotides are TGTGCCAGCAGCCACTGGACAGGGAGTGAAAAACTGTTTTTT.

J is TRBJ1-5 and V is TRBV4-1; the D gene is possibly TRBD1 (5 bases). Trimming took off 0 bases at V and 6 bases at J, with 12 bases between the two ends. CDR3 length: 15 residues. Germline lookup yields CDR1 MGHRA and CDR2 YSYEKL. The CDR3 coding sequence is TGCGCCAGCAGCCAAGATCGCAGGGAGCTTCAGCCCCAGCATTTT. Translating gives CASSQDRRELQPQHF.

This clone was seen only once. The chain recombines TRBV19 with TRBJ2-1; 7 bases line up with TRBD2. The CDR3 has 17 amino acids. CDR1 and CDR2 from the germline V gene are LNHDA and SQIVND (reference sequence). The trim removed 3 bases at V and 2 bases at J, leaving 10 bases unmatched. DNA of the CDR3: TGTGCCAGTAGTATCCTTCCACTAGCGCAAACCTACAATGAGCAGTTCTTC. It codes for CASSILPLAQTYNEQFF.

The J gene is TRBJ1-2, the V gene TRBV7-3; no definite D call. CDR3 length equals 17 residues. The V end lost 0 bases, the J end lost 4 bases, and 18 bases lay between the germline ends. Germline V gives CDR1 SGHTA, CDR2 FQGTGA. The CDR3 spells CASSLTPVRRDFYGYTF. In DNA, the CDR3 is TGTGCCAGCAGCTTAACACCGGTGAGGAGGGATTTCTATGGCTACACCTTC.

J is TRBJ1-1 and V is TRBV19; maybe TRBD1 (5 bases). V was clipped by 5 bases and J by 4 bases, with 8 bases between them. The CDR3 has 12 residues. Germline V gene sequence: CDR1 LNHDA, CDR2 SQIVND (reference sequence). CDR3 sequence: CASSDTGTEAFF. DNA for the CDR3: TGTGCCAGTAGTGACACAGGCACTGAAGCTTTCTTT.

The genes are TRBV6-4 and TRBJ2-3, with 8 bases aligning to TRBD2. Germline V lookup: CDR1 MRHNA, CDR2 SNTAGT. Losses at the gene ends were 3 bases for V and 1 base for J; bases not matched to a gene: 0. The CDR3 runs to 14 residues. The CDR3 DNA follows: TGTGCCAGCAGTGAAGCGGGAGGCACAGATACGCAGTATTTT. Its protein product is CASSEAGGTDTQYF.

This clone was seen a single time. CDR3 sequence: CASSEGGDTEAFF. In DNA, the CDR3 is TGTGCCAGCAGCGAGGGGGGAGACACTGAAGCTTTCTTT. V usage is TRBV6-1 and J usage is TRBJ1-1; maybe TRBD1 (6 bases). CDR1 and CDR2 (germline): MNHNS, SASEGT. This CDR3 is built from 13 residues. V was pared by 6 bases and J by 3 bases, with 11 bases between.

The chain links TRBV7-3 to TRBJ2-7; D perhaps matches TRBD2 (6 bases). Trimming removed 0 bases from V and 0 bases from J, with 18 bases in between. CDR1 is SGHTA and CDR2 is FQGTGA in the germline V gene. The CDR3 consists of 18 residues. The CDR3 region is CASSLTGGSGALSYEQYF. The CDR3 nucleotides are TGTGCCAGCAGCTTAACGGGGGGAAGCGGAGCTCTCTCCTACGAGCAGTACTTC.

The CDR3 region is CSAKRDEQYF. CDR3 DNA sequence: TGCAGTGCTAAGCGGGACGAGCAGTACTTC. J is TRBJ2-5 and V is TRBV20-1; tentative D call: TRBD2 (6 bases). The end of the DNA aligns better with TRBJ2-7, so the J call may be wrong. The CDR3 has 10 amino acids. Germline CDR1 and CDR2: DFQATT and SNEGSKA (reference sequence).